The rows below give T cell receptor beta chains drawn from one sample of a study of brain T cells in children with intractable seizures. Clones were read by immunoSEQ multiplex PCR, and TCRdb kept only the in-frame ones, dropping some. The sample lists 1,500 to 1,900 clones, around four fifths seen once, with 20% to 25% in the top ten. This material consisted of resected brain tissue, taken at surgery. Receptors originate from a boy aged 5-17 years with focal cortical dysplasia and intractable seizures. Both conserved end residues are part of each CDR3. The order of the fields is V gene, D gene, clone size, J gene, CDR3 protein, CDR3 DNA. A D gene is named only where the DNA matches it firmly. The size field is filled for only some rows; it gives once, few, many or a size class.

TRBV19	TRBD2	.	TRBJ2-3	CASSLRTSVGTDTQYF	TGTGCCAGTAGTCTGCGGACTAGCGTGGGCACAGATACGCAGTATTTT
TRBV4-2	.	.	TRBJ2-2	CASSQGEGGAGELFF	TGTGCCAGCAGCCAAGGGGAAGGGGGGGCCGGGGAGCTGTTTTTT
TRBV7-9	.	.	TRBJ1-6	CASSSRVVHRGVKSPLHF	TGTGCCAGCAGCAGCCGGGTCGTCCATAGAGGGGTGAAATCACCCCTCCACTTT
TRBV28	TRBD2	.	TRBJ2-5	CASRPTSRTQYF	TGTGCCAGCAGGCCGACTAGCCGGACCCAGTACTTC
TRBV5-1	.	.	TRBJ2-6	CASSLTLSGANVLTF	TGCGCCAGCAGCTTGACTCTATCCGGGGCCAACGTCCTGACTTTC
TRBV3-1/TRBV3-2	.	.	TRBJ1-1	CASSPRGGAVRAFF	TGTGCCAGCAGCCCTCGGGGGGGGGCAGTAAGGGCTTTCTTT
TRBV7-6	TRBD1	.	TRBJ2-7	CASSPSRDRGTYEQYF	TGTGCCAGCAGCCCATCTAGGGACAGGGGCACCTACGAGCAGTACTTC
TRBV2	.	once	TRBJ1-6	CASSVIAGPLHF	TGTGCCAGCAGTGTAATCGCGGGACCCCTCCACTTT
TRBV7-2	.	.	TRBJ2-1	CASSLGAASYNEQFF	TGTGCCAGCAGCTTAGGGGCGGCATCCTACAATGAGCAGTTCTTC
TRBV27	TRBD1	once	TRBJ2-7	CASSFSTGGRGEQYF	TGTGCCAGCAGTTTCTCGACAGGGGGTCGGGGCGAGCAGTACTTC
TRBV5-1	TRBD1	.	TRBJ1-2	CASSQRTGDNYGYTF	TGCGCCAGCAGCCAACGGACAGGGGATAACTATGGCTACACCTTC
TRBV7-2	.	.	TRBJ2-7	CASSFSVREQYF	TGTGCCAGCAGCTTTAGCGTTCGGGAGCAGTACTTC
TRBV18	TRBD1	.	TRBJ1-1	CASSPGRTGRQTEAFF	TGTGCCAGCTCACCGGGGAGGACAGGGCGACAAACTGAAGCTTTCTTT
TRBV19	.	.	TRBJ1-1	CASSSRENTEAFF	TGTGCCAGTAGTAGCCGGGAGAACACTGAAGCTTTCTTT
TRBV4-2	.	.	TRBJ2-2	CASSQGGSNTGELFF	TGTGCCAGCAGCCAAGGGGGAAGTAACACCGGGGAGCTGTTTTTT
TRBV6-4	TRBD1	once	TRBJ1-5	CASISDDRAKDYSNQPQHF	TGTGCCAGCATCTCCGATGACAGGGCAAAGGACTATAGCAATCAGCCCCAGCATTTT
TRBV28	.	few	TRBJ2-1	CASKEGYNEQFF	TGTGCCAGCAAAGAGGGCTACAATGAGCAGTTCTTC
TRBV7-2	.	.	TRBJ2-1	CASSPASEQFF	TGTGCCAGCAGCCCGGCCAGTGAGCAGTTCTTC
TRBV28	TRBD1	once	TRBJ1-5	CASSLTGQGHQPQHF	TGTGCCAGCAGTCTAACGGGACAGGGGCATCAGCCCCAGCATTTT
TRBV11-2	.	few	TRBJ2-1	CASSSATSYNEQFF	TGTGCCAGCAGCTCCGCGACTTCCTACAATGAGCAGTTCTTC
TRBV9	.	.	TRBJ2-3	CASSEPRGSTDTQYF	TGTGCCAGCAGCGAACCCCGTGGGAGCACAGATACGCAGTATTTT
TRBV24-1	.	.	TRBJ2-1	CATSEGQSSYNEQFF	TGTGCCACCAGTGAAGGACAGAGCTCCTACAATGAGCAGTTCTTC
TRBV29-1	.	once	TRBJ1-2	CSVEGNSFYGYTF	TGCAGCGTTGAAGGTAACAGCTTCTATGGCTACACCTTC
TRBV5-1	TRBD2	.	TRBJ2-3	CASSLAQLAGNTDTQYF	TGCGCCAGCAGCTTGGCGCAACTAGCGGGAAACACAGATACGCAGTATTTT
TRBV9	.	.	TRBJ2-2	CASSVGRAAGTGELFF	TGTGCCAGCAGCGTAGGGAGGGCGGCAGGGACCGGGGAGCTGTTTTTT
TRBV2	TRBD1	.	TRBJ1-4	CASNRGRTNEKLFF	TGTGCCAGCAACAGGGGCCGGACTAATGAAAAACTGTTTTTT
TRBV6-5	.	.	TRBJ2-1	CASSYRPYNEQFF	TGTGCCAGCAGTTATCGCCCATACAATGAGCAGTTCTTC
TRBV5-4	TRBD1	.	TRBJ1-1	CASSRSRGLNTEAFF	TGTGCCAGCAGCCGATCCAGGGGGTTGAACACTGAAGCTTTCTTT
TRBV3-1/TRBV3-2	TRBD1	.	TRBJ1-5	CASSHGQGREPQHF	TGTGCCAGCAGCCATGGACAGGGGAGGGAGCCCCAGCATTTT
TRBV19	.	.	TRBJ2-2	CASKAGDIHTGELFF	TGTGCCAGTAAAGCGGGCGACATCCACACCGGGGAGCTGTTTTTT
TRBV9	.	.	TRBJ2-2	CASSVGNLGGNTGELFF	TGTGCCAGCAGCGTAGGAAATCTTGGGGGTAACACCGGGGAGCTGTTTTTT
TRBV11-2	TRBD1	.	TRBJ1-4	CASSLGDRDMEKLFF	TGTGCCAGCAGCTTAGGAGACAGGGATATGGAAAAACTGTTTTTT
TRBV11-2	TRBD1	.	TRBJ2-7	CASSRDPGQGANEQYF	TGTGCCAGCAGCCGCGACCCGGGACAGGGGGCTAACGAGCAGTACTTC
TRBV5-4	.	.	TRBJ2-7	CATHWGRGREQYF	TGTGCCACCCACTGGGGGAGGGGGCGCGAGCAGTACTTC
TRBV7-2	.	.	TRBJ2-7	CASSLDGFSYEQYF	TGTGCCAGCAGCTTAGACGGCTTCTCCTACGAGCAGTACTTC
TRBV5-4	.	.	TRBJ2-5	CASMRDLEETQYF	TGTGCCAGCATGCGGGACCTTGAAGAGACCCAGTACTTC
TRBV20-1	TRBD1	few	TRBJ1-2	CSASRLDRGVYGYTF	TGCAGTGCTAGTCGCCTCGACAGGGGAGTCTATGGCTACACCTTC
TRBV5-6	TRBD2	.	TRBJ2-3	CASSLGPGLAGTDTQYF	TGTGCCAGCAGCTTGGGCCCGGGACTAGCGGGCACAGATACGCAGTATTTT
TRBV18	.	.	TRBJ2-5	CASSVNQGEETQYF	TGTGCCAGCTCAGTAAACCAGGGAGAGGAGACCCAGTACTTC
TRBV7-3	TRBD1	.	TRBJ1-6	CASSSTRTGVSPLHF	TGTGCCAGCAGCTCTACTAGGACAGGGGTCTCACCCCTCCACTTT
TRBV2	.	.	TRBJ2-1	CASGLDSGSSYNEQFF	TGTGCCAGCGGCTTGGATAGCGGTAGCTCCTACAATGAGCAGTTCTTC
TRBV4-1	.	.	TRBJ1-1	CASRESAQNTEAFF	TGCGCCAGCAGAGAGTCTGCCCAGAACACTGAAGCTTTCTTT
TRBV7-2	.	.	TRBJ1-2	CASSTQVGGTYGYTF	TGTGCCAGCAGCACCCAAGTTGGGGGGACCTATGGCTACACCTTC
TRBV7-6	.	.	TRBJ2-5	CASSYEATGQETQYF	TGTGCCAGCAGCTACGAGGCGACAGGTCAAGAGACCCAGTACTTC
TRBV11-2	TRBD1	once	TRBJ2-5	CASSSDRGLGETQYF	TGTGCCAGCAGTTCAGACAGGGGGCTAGGGGAGACCCAGTACTTC
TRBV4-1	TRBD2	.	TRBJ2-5	CASSQERGGSETQYF	TGCGCCAGCAGCCAAGAGCGGGGGGGCTCGGAGACCCAGTACTTC
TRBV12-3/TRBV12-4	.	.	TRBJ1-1	CASSRQTNTEAFF	TGTGCCAGCAGCCGACAGACGAACACTGAAGCTTTCTTT
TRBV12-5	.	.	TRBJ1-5	CAVGGRGAQPQHF	TGTGCAGTTGGAGGCAGGGGAGCTCAGCCCCAGCATTTT
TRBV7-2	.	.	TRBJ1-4	CASSFSGRELFF	TGTGCCAGCAGCTTTAGCGGCAGGGAACTGTTTTTT